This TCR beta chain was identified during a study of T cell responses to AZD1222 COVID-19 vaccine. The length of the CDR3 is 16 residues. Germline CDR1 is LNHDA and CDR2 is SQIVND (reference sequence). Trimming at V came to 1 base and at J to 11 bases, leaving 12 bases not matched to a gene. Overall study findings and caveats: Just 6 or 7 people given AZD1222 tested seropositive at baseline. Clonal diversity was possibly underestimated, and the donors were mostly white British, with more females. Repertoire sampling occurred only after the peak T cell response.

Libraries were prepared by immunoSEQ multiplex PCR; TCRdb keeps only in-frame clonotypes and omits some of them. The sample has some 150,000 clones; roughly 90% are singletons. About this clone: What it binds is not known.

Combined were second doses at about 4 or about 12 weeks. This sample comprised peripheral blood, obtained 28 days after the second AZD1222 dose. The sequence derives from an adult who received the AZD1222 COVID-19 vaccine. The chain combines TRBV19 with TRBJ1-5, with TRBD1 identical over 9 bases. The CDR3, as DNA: TGTGCCAGTAGTATAGCGGGACAGGGAGATTTTAGGGCCCAGCATTTT. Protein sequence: CASSIAGQGDFRAQHF.